These T cell receptor beta chains were read from a single sample in a study of CD8 T cells in Susac syndrome. TCRdb itself ran the immunoSEQ multiplex PCR reads through MiXCR, one entry per CDR3 protein. The sample has fewer than 200,000 distinct CDR3 sequences, approximately 93% seen once. The sample was CD4+ T cells from PBMCs. These receptors all come from a human donor in good health. Each CDR3 is given with its conserved first and last residue. D genes are given only for firm matches. Not all rows give a size; the values are once, few, many and, for expanded clones, a class.

. | TRBJ2-7 | . | TRBV20-1 | TGCAGTGCCCCATCGGACGGCTCCTACGAGCAGTACTTC | CSAPSDGSYEQYF
. | TRBJ1-1 | . | TRBV19 | TGTGCCAGTATGGGGAGGGCCCCTGAAGCTTTCTTT | CASMGRAPEAFF
. | TRBJ2-2 | . | TRBV5-6 | TGTGCCAGCGCCGCCCCAAGGCCGAACACCGGGGAGCTGTTTTTT | CASAAPRPNTGELFF
TRBD1 | TRBJ2-1 | once | TRBV12-3/TRBV12-4 | TGTGCCAGCAGTTTAGCGGTTAGGACAGGTTTTTTCTTC | CASSLAVRTGFFF
TRBD1 | TRBJ1-3 | . | TRBV12-3/TRBV12-4 | TGTGCCAGCAGTTCCACGATGACCGGGACAGGGTTAAGAAACACCATATATTTT | CASSSTMTGTGLRNTIYF
. | TRBJ1-5 | . | TRBV3-1 | TGTGCCAGCAGCCAAGTTCCCAATCGGCCCCAGCATTTT | CASSQVPNRPQHF
. | TRBJ2-3 | once | TRBV6-6 | TGTGCCAGCAGTTACGATCGGAGCACAGATACGCAGTATTTT | CASSYDRSTDTQYF
. | TRBJ2-5 | . | TRBV20-1 | TGCAGTGCTAGCCCGGGCCGCGCGGTTGGGACCCAGTACTTC | CSASPGRAVGTQYF
. | TRBJ2-1 | . | TRBV9 | TGTGCCAGCAGCGGAGGGGAATCCTACAATGAGCAGTTCTTC | CASSGGESYNEQFF
. | TRBJ1-3 | . | TRBV4-3 | TGCGCCAGCAGCCCGGACAACCGACCCAACACCATATATTTT | CASSPDNRPNTIYF
. | TRBJ2-4 | . | TRBV29-1 | TGCAGCGTCGGAGGGCTGGCCAAAAACATTCAGTACTTC | CSVGGLAKNIQYF
. | TRBJ1-4 | . | TRBV28 | TGTGCCAGCAGGGTCGGGCAGGTCGGGGAAAAACTGTTTTTT | CASRVGQVGEKLFF